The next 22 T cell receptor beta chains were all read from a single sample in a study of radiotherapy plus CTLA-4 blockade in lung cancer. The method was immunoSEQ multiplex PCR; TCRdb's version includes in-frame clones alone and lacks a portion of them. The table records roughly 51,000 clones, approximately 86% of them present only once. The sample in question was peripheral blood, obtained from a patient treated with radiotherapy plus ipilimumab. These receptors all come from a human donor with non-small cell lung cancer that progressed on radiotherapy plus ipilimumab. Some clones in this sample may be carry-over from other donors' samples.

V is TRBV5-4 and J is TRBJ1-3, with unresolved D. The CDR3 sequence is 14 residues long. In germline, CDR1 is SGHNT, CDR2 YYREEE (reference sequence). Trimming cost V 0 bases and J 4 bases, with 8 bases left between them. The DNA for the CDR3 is TGTGCCAGCAGCTTGGCAACAGCAGGAAACACCATATATTTT. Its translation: CASSLATAGNTIYF.

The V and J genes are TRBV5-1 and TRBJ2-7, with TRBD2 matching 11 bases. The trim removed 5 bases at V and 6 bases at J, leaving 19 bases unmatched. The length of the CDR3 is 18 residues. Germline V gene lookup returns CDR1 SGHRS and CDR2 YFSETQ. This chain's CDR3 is CASSSGTSGHLGHPEQYF. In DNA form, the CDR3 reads TGCGCCAGCAGTTCAGGGACTAGCGGCCACCTAGGGCACCCCGAGCAGTACTTC.

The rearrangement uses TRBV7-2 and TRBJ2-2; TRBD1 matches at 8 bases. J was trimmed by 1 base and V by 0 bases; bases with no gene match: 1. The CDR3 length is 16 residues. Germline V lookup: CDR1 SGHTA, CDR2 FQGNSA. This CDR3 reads CASSLAGTGNTGELFF. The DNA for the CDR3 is TGTGCCAGCAGCTTAGCCGGGACAGGGAACACCGGGGAGCTGTTTTTT.

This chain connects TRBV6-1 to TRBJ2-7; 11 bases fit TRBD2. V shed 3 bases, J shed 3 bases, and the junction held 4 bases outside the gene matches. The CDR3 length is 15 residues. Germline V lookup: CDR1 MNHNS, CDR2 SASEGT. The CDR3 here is CASSEGLAEYYEQYF. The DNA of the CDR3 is TGTGCCAGCAGTGAGGGACTAGCGGAGTACTACGAGCAGTACTTC.

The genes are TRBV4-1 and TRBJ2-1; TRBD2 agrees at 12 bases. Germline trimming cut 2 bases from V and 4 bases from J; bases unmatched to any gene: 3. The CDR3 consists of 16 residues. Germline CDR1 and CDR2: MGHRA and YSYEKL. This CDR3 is CASSQQTSGGYNEQFF. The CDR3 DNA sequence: TGCGCCAGCAGCCAACAGACTAGCGGGGGTTACAATGAGCAGTTCTTC.

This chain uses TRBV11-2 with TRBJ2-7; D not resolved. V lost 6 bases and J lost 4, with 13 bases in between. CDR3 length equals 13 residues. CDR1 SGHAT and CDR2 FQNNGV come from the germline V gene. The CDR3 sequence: CASSSYSSYEQYF. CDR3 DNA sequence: TGTGCCAGCAGTTCCTATTCGTCTTACGAGCAGTACTTC. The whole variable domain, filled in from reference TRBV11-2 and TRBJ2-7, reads EAGVAQSPRYKIIEKRQSVAFWCNPISGHATLYWYQQILGQGPKLLIQFQNNGVVDDSQLPKDRFSAERLKGVDSTLKIQPAKLEDSAVYLCASSSYSSYEQYFGPGTRLTVT.

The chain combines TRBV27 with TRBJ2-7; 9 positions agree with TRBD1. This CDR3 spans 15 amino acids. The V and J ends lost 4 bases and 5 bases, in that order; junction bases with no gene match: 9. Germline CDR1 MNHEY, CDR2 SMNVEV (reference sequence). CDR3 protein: CASSSPGTGYHEQYF. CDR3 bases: TGTGCCAGCAGTTCCCCCGGGACAGGGTACCACGAGCAGTACTTC.

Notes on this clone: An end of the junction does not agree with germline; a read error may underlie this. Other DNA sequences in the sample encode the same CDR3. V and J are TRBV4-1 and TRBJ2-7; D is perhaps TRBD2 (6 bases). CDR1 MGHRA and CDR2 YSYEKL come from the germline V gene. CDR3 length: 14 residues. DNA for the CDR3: TGCGCCAGCAGCCAAGATCTTGGCCCGGGGGAGCAGTACTTT. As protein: CASSQDLGPGEQYF.

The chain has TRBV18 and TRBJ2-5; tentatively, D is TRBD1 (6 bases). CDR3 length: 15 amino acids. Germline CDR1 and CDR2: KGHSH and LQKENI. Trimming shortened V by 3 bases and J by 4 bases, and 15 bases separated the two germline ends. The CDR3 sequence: CASSPSGTTGETQYF. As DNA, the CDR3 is TGTGCCAGCTCACCCTCGGGGACAACGGGAGAGACCCAGTACTTC.

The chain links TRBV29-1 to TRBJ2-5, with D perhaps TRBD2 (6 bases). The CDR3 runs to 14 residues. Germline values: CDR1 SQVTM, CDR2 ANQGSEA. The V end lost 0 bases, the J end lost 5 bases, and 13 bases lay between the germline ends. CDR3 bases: TGCAGCGTTGAAGATTCCGGGAGCGGTGAGACCCAGTACTTC. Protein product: CSVEDSGSGETQYF.

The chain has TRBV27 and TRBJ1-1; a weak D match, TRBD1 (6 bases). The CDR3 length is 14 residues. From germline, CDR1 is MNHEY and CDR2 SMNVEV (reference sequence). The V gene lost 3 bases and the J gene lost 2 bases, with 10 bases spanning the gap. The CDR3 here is CASSLRGGNTEAFF. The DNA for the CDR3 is TGTGCCAGCAGTTTGAGAGGGGGAAACACTGAAGCTTTCTTT.

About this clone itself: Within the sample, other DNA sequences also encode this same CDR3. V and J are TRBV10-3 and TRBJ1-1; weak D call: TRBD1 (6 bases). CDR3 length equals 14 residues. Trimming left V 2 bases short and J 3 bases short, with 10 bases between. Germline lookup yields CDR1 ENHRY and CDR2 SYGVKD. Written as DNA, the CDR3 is TGTGCCATCAGTGAGACAGGGAGGGACACTGAAGCTTTCTTT. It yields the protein CAISETGRDTEAFF.

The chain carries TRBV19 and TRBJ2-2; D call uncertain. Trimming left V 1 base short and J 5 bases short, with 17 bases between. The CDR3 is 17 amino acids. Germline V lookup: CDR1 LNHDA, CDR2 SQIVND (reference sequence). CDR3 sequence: CASSIGMGSHQTGELFF. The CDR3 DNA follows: TGTGCCAGTAGTATAGGGATGGGTAGCCACCAAACCGGGGAGCTGTTTTTT.

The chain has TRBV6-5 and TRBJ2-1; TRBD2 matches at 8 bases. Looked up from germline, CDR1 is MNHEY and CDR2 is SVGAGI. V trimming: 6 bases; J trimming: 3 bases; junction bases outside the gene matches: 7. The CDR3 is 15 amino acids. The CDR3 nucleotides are TGTGCCAGCAGACCTATGGCGGGGGGCTACAATGAGCAGTTCTTC. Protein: CASRPMAGGYNEQFF.

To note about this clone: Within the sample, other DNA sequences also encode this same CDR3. The CDR3 nucleotides read TGTGCCAGCAGTGAATTGGGACAGGGACATGGCTACACCTTC. This encodes CASSELGQGHGYTF. J is TRBJ1-2 and V is TRBV6-1, with 9 bases lining up with TRBD1. The V gene's germline CDR1 is MNHNS and CDR2 SASEGT. The J segment lost 6 bases and the V segment lost 2 bases, leaving 4 bases of the junction unmatched. This CDR3 spans 14 amino acids.

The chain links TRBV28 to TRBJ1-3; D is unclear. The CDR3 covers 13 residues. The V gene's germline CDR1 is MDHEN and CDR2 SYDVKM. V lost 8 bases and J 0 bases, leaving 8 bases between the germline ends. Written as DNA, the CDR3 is TGTGCCAGCTCAGAAGTCTCTGGAAACACCATATATTTT. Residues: CASSEVSGNTIYF.

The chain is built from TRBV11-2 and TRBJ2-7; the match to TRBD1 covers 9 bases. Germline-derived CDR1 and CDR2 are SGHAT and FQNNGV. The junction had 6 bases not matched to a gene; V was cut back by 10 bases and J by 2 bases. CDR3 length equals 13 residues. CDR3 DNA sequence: TGTGCCACCGGGGACAGGGCCCCCTACGAGCAGTACTTC. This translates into CATGDRAPYEQYF.

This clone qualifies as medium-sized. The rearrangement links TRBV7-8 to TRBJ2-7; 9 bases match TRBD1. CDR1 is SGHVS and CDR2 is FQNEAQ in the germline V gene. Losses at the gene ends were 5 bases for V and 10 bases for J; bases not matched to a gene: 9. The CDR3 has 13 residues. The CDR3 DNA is TGTGCCAGCAGCGGACACAGGGGGCGCTTCCAGTACTTC. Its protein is CASSGHRGRFQYF.

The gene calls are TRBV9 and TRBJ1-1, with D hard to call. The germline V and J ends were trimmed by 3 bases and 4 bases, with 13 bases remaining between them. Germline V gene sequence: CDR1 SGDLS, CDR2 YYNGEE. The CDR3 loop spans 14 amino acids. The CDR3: CASSARGEVTEAFF. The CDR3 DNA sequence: TGTGCCAGCAGCGCTCGCGGGGAAGTCACTGAAGCTTTCTTT.

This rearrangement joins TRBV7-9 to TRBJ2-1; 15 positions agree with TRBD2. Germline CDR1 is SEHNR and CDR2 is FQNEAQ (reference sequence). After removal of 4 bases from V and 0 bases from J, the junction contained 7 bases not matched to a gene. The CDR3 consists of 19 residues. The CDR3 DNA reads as TGTGCCAGCAGCTCTCCGGGACTAGCGGGAGGTAGCTCCTACAATGAGCAGTTCTTC. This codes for CASSSPGLAGGSSYNEQFF.

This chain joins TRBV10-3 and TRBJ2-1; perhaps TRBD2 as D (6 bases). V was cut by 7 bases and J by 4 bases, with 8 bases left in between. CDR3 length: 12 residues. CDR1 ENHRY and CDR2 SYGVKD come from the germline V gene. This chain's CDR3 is CAIKTSYNEQFF. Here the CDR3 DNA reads TGTGCCATCAAGACTAGTTACAATGAGCAGTTCTTC.

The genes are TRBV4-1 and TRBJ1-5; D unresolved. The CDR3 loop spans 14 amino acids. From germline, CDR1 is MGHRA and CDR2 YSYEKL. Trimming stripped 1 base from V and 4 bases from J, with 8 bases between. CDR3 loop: CASSQGPVNQPQHF. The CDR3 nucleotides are TGCGCCAGCAGCCAAGGGCCAGTGAATCAGCCCCAGCATTTT.